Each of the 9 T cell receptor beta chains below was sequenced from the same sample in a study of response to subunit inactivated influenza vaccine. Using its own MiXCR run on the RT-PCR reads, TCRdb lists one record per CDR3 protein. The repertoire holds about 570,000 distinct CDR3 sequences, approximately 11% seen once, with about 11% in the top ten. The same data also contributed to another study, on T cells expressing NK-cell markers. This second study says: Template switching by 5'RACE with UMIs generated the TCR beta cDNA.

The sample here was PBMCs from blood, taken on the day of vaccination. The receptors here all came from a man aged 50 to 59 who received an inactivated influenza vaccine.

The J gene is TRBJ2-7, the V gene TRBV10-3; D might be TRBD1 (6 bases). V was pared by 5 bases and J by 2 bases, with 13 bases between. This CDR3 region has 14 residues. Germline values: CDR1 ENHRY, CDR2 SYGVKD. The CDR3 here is CAISPSQGPYEQYF. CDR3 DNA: TGTGCCATCAGTCCTTCACAGGGACCCTACGAGCAGTACTTC.

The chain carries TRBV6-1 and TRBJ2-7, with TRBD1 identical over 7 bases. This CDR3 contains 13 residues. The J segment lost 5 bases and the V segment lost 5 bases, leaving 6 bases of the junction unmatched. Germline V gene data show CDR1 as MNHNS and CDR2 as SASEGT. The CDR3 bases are TGTGCCAGCAGTCCCGACAGGGTCCACGAGCAGTACTTC. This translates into CASSPDRVHEQYF.

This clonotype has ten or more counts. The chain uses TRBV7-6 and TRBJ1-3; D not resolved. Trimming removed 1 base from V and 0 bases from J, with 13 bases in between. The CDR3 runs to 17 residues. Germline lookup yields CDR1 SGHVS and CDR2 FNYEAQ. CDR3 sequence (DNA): TGTGCCAGCAGCTTAGGTCAGAGGCCCCTCTCTGGAAACACCATATATTTT. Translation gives CASSLGQRPLSGNTIYF.

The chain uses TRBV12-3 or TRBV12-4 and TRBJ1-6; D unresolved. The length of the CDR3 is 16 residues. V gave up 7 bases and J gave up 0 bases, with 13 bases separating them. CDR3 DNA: TGTGCCAGCACTGGGTCCTACCTCTCCTATAATTCACCCCTCCACTTT. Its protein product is CASTGSYLSYNSPLHF.

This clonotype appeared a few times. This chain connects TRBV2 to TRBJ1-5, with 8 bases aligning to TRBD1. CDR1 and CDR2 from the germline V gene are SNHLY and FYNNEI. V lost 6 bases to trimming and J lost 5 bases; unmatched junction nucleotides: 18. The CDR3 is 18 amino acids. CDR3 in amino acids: CASRGSSSAGQGYQPQHF. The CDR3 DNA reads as TGTGCCAGCAGAGGCTCCAGTAGTGCAGGACAGGGCTATCAGCCCCAGCATTTT.

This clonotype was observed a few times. This CDR3 reads CASSLERRLGPLHF. In nucleotides, the CDR3 is TGTGCCAGCAGTTTAGAACGGAGACTAGGACCCCTCCACTTT. V and J are TRBV12-3 or TRBV12-4 and TRBJ1-6; D uncertain. The V and J ends lost 1 base and 12 bases respectively, with 13 bases between them. The CDR3 extends over 14 amino acids.

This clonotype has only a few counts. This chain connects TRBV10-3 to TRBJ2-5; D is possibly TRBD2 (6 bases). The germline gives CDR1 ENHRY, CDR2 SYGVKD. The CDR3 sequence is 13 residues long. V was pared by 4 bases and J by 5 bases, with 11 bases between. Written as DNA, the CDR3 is TGTGCCATCAGTGCGATTGGGGGGGAGACCCAGTACTTC. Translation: CAISAIGGETQYF.

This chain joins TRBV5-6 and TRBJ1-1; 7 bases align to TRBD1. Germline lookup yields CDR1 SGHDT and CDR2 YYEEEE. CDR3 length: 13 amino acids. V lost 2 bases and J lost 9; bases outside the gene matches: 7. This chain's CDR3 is CASSFGRGSKAFF. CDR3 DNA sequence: TGTGCCAGCAGCTTTGGCAGGGGGAGTAAAGCTTTCTTT.

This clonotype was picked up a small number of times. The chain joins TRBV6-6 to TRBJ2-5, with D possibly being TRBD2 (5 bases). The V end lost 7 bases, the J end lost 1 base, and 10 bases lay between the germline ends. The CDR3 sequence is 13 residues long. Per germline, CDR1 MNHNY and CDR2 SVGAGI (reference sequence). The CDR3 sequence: CASNRTPQETQYF. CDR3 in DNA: TGTGCCAGCAATAGGACTCCCCAAGAGACCCAGTACTTC.